This section outlines one T cell receptor beta chain sequence together with its context. The antigen remains unidentified. This CDR3 has 18 amino acids. The ends were cut back, 4 bases at V and 0 bases at J, with 19 bases in the middle. Germline CDR1 MGHDK, CDR2 SYGVNS. Treatment of patients with chemo-refractory metastatic non-small-cell lung cancer consisted of focal radiation plus CTLA-4 blockade with ipilimumab. These data are taken from a study of radiotherapy plus CTLA-4 blockade in lung cancer. Study as a whole: Across the patients, objective responses occurred in approximately 17%, and disease control in just over 30%. Findings and limits, study-wide: Early blood T cell clone changes and increased post-radiation serum interferon-beta were reportedly the strongest response predictors. Blood-borne expansion of tumor-derived TCR clones followed radiotherapy plus ipilimumab.

TCRdb's table, derived via immunoSEQ multiplex PCR, lists solely in-frame clones and lacks some. The repertoire has 50,000 to 65,000 clones, around 80% of them found once; the top ten carry roughly 15%. The chain has TRBV25-1 and TRBJ2-1, with D perhaps matching TRBD2 (6 bases). The clonotype was recovered from a human donor with non-small cell lung cancer who had a complete response to radiotherapy plus ipilimumab. The source material was peripheral blood, sampled from a patient treated with radiotherapy plus ipilimumab. The DNA for the CDR3 is TGTGCCAGCAGTGGGGACCCATGGCGGGAAAGCTCCTACAATGAGCAGTTCTTC. The encoded protein is CASSGDPWRESSYNEQFF.